This T cell receptor (beta chain) was obtained from a study of response to subunit inactivated influenza vaccine. Study-wide points: Each seasonal influenza vaccination, the authors suggested, recruits few new T cells.

The CDR3 totals 16 residues. The V end was cut by 3 bases, the J end by 5 bases, with 16 bases between. CDR1 is LGHNA, CDR2 YSLEER, per germline. TCRdb reprocessed the RT-PCR reads via MiXCR and lists one record per CDR3 protein. The data contain 150,000 or so distinct CDR3 sequences, roughly 11% of them singletons. As for this clonotype: Its target is not known.

V is TRBV4-3 and J is TRBJ2-2; either TRBD1 or TRBD2 may fit D (5 bases each). Material: non-naive T cells sorted from PBMCs, obtained roughly 6 weeks after vaccination. The receptor's source is a man in his fifties who received an inactivated influenza vaccine. This CDR3 reads CASSQGRSLVTGELFF. In DNA form, the CDR3 reads TGCGCCAGCAGCCAGGGACGGTCACTAGTAACCGGGGAGCTGTTTTTT.